Sequencing of this TCR beta chain was carried out in a study of molecular identifiers for immune sequencing clone quantification. Listed TCR primers and previously described methods were used for bulk TCR libraries. TCRdb re-called the PCR reads with MiXCR, one entry per CDR3 protein. Here the sample spans hundreds of thousands of distinct CDR3 sequences, about 25% being singletons. This clonotype was seen at least ten times. The antigen is unknown. Whole-study findings and limits: Sizes of highly expanded clones could be underestimated through identical TCRs sharing a barcode.

This CDR3 region has 18 residues. The germline V gene encodes CDR1 SQVTM and CDR2 ANQGSEA. V was pared by 0 bases and J by 5 bases, with 15 bases of the junction left unmatched. This clonotype was obtained from a human donor in good health. Some libraries in this study had Jurkat cell RNA spiked in. V and J are TRBV29-1 and TRBJ2-3; TRBD2 matches at 9 bases. Material for sequencing was naive CD8+ T cells from blood, with Jurkat cell RNA spiked in. Documented subset: FACS-sorted CD8+CD4-CCR7+CD45RA+ naive T cells. The CDR3 DNA reads TGCAGCGTTGAAGATCATCGTGAGGGGATGCGGGGGGGAGATACGCAGTATTTT. This sequence encodes CSVEDHREGMRGGDTQYF.